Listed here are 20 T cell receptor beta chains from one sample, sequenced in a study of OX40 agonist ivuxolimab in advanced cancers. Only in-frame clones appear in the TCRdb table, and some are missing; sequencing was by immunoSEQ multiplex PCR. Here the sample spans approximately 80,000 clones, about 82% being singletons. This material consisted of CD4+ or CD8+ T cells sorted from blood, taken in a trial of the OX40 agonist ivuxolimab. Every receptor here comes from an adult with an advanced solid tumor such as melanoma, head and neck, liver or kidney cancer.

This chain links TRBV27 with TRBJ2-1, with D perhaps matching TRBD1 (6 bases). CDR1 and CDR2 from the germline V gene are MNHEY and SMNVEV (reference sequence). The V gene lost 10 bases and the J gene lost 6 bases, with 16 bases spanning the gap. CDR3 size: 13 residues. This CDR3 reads CATSPAGVNEQFF. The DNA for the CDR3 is TGTGCCACCTCCCCGGCAGGGGTCAATGAGCAGTTCTTC.

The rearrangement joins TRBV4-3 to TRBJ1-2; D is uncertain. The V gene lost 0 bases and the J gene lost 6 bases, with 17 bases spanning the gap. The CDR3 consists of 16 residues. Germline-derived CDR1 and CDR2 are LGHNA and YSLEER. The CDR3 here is CASSQDQAGSINGYTF. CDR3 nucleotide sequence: TGCGCCAGCAGCCAAGATCAAGCAGGCTCGATTAATGGCTACACCTTC.

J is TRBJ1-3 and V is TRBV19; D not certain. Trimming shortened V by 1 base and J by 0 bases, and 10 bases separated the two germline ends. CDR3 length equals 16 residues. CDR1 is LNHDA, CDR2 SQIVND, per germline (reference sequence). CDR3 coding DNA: TGTGCCAGTAGTATAGGCGGTACTTACTCTGGAAACACCATATATTTT. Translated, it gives CASSIGGTYSGNTIYF.

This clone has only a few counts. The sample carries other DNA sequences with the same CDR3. CDR3 sequence: CAWSGQGWNQPQHF. As DNA, the CDR3 is TGTGCCTGGAGTGGACAGGGATGGAATCAGCCCCAGCATTTT. J is TRBJ1-5 and V is TRBV30; TRBD1 matches 7 bases. Germline CDR1 is GTSNPN and CDR2 is SVGIG (reference sequence). This CDR3 is built from 14 residues. V shed 1 base and J 4 bases; nucleotides not matched to a gene: 4.

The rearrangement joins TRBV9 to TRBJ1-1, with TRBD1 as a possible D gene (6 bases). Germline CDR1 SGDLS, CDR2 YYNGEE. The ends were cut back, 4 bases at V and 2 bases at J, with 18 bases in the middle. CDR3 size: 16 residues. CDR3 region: CASSPSDRPTNTEAFF. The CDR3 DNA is TGTGCCAGCAGCCCCTCCGACAGGCCCACCAACACTGAAGCTTTCTTT.

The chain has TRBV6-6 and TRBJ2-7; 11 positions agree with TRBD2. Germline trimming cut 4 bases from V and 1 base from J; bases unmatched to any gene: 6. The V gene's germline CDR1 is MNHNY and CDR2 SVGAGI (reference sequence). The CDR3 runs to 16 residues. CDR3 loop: CASSFTTSGVSYEQYF. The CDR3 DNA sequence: TGTGCCAGCAGTTTTACGACTAGCGGGGTGTCCTACGAGCAGTACTTC.

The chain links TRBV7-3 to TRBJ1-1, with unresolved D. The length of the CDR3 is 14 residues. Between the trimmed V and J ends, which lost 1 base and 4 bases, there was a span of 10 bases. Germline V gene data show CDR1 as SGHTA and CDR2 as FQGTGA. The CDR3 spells CASSLRGESTEAFF. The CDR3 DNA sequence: TGTGCCAGCAGCTTAAGGGGAGAGAGCACTGAAGCTTTCTTT.

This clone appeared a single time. DNA of the CDR3: TGTGCCAGTAGTCCAAGGACAGGGGGAGCCTACGAGCAGTACTTC. Residues: CASSPRTGGAYEQYF. The chain has TRBV19 and TRBJ2-7; 10 bases match TRBD1. Germline values: CDR1 LNHDA, CDR2 SQIVND (reference sequence). The CDR3 totals 15 residues. The trim removed 5 bases at V and 2 bases at J, leaving 6 bases unmatched.

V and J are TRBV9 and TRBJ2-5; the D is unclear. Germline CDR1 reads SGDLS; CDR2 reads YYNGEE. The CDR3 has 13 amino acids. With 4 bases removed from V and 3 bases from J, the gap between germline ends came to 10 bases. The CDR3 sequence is CASSSRPKETQYF. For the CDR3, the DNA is TGTGCCAGCAGCTCACGTCCGAAAGAGACCCAGTACTTC.

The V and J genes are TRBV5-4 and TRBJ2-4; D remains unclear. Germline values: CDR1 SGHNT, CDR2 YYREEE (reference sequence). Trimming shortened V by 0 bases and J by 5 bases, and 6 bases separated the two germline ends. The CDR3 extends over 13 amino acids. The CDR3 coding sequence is TGTGCCAGCAGCTTGGATGGTCAAAACATTCAGTACTTC. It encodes CASSLDGQNIQYF.

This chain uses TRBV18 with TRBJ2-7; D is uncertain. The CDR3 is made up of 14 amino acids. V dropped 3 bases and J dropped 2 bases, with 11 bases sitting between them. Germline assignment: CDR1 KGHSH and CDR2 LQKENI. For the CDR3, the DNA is TGTGCCAGCTCACCGGAACCAACTACCTACGAGCAGTACTTC. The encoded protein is CASSPEPTTYEQYF.

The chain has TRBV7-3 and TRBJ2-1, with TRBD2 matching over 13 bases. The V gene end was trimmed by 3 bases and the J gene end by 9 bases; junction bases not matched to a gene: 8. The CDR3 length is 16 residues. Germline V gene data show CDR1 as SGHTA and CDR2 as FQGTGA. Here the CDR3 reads CASSFTSGGAISEQFF. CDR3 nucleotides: TGTGCCAGCAGCTTTACTAGCGGGGGGGCTATAAGTGAGCAGTTCTTC. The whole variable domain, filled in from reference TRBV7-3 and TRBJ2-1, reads GAGVSQTPSNKVTEKGKYVELRCDPISGHTALYWYRQSLGQGPEFLIYFQGTGAADDSGLPNDRFFAVRPEGSVSTLKIQRTERGDSAVYLCASSFTSGGAISEQFFGPGTRLTVL.

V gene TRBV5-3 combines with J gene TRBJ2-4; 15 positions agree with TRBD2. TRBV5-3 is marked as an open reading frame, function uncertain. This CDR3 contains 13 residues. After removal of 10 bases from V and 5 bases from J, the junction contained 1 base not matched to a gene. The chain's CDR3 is CARTSGGENIQYF. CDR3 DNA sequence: TGTGCCCGGACTAGCGGGGGGGAAAACATTCAGTACTTC.

CDR3 bases: TGTGCCAGCAGTTACGTAGGGTTTCGAACTGAAGCTTTCTTT. Translated: CASSYVGFRTEAFF. The chain joins TRBV6-6 to TRBJ1-1, with unresolved D. The CDR3 spans 14 residues. Germline CDR1 MNHNY, CDR2 SVGAGI (reference sequence). The V gene lost 2 bases and the J gene lost 5 bases, with 12 bases spanning the gap.

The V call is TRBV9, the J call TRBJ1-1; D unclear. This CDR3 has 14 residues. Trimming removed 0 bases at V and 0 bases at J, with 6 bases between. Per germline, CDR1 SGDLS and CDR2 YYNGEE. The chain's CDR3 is CASSVGRLNTEAFF. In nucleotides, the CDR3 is TGTGCCAGCAGCGTAGGACGATTGAACACTGAAGCTTTCTTT.

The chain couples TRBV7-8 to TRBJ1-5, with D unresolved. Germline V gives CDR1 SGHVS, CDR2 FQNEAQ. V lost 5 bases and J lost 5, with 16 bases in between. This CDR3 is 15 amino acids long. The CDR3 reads CASSPREGIDQPQHF. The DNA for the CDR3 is TGTGCCAGCAGCCCCCGAGAAGGGATTGATCAGCCCCAGCATTTT.

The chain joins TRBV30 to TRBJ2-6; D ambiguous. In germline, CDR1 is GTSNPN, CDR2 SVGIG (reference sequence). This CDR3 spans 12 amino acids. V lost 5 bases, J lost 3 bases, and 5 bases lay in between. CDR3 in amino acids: CAWAGGANVLTF. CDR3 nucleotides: TGTGCCTGGGCCGGTGGGGCCAACGTCCTGACTTTC. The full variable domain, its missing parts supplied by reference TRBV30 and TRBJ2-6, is SQTIHQWPATLVQPVGSPLSLECTVEGTSNPNLYWYRQAAGRGLQLLFYSVGIGQISSEVPQNLSASRPQDRQFILSSKKLLLSDSGFYLCAWAGGANVLTFGAGSRLTVL.

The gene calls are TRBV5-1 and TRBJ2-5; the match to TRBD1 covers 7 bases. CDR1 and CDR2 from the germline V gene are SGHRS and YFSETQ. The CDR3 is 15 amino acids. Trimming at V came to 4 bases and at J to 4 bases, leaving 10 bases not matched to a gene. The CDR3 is CASSPWDSRGETQYF. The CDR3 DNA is TGCGCCAGCAGCCCCTGGGACAGCCGAGGAGAGACCCAGTACTTC.

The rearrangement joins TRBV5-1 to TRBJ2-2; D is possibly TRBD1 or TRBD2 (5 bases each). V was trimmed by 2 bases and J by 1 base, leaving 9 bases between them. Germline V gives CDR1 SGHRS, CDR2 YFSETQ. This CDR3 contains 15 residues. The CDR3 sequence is CASSFGTGNTGELFF. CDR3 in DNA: TGCGCCAGCAGCTTCGGGACGGGGAACACCGGGGAGCTGTTTTTT.

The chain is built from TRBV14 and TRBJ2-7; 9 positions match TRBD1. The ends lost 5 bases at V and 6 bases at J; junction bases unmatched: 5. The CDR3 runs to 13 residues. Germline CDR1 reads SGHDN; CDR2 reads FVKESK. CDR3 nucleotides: TGTGCCAGCAGCGGGGGACAGGGCGTCGAGCAGTACTTC. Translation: CASSGGQGVEQYF.